The present TCR beta chain was sequenced within a study of shared clonotypes between healthy human individuals. Whole-study results and caveats: Larger estimated richness was generally seen in naive subsets than in memory subsets. Rarefaction exposed incomplete sorted-subset sequencing despite large depth.

The CDR3 loop spans 15 amino acids. The V gene's germline CDR1 is SEHNR and CDR2 FQNEAQ (reference sequence). V was pared by 8 bases and J by 1 base, with 15 bases between. Into CD45RA+ naive and CD45RA-negative memory subsets, the CD4+ cells were split. Note on this clone: What it binds is unknown.

Method: immunoSEQ multiplex PCR; TCRdb's copy keeps in-frame clones and lacks some. This sample has some 1,600,000 clones, with 95% to 99% found just once. This receptor was taken from a man aged 30 to 45 in good health. This chain uses TRBV7-9 with TRBJ2-1; D is ambiguous. Sequenced material: naive CD4+ T cells sorted from blood. Subset denoted: CD45RA+ positively selected. The CDR3, as DNA: TGTGCCAGCGAGTTCTCCCTACATTCCTACAATGAGCAGTTCTTC. Its protein is CASEFSLHSYNEQFF.